Below, 21 T cell receptor beta chains from the same sample are listed, as sequenced in a study of cytomegalovirus exposure and HLA in healthy donors. In the PCR, 60 Vbeta and 13 Jbeta primers were used. The method was immunoSEQ multiplex PCR; TCRdb's version includes in-frame clones alone and lacks a portion of them. This table holds about 130,000 clones, around 80% found once. Sequenced input: PBMCs. These receptors came from a woman aged 30 to 39 in good health and CMV-seronegative.

CDR3 in amino acids: CASRFLGPTRRGTDTQYF. For the CDR3, the DNA is TGTGCAAGTCGCTTCCTTGGCCCGACTAGACGGGGCACAGATACGCAGTATTTT. The chain links TRBV12-2 to TRBJ2-3; TRBD2, the table's D call, was not compared with the DNA. TRBV12-2 is termed a pseudogene. The CDR3 runs to 18 residues.

The CDR3 sequence is CASKRAPSGGNNEQFF. The DNA for the CDR3 is TGTGCCAGCAAACGAGCCCCTAGCGGGGGGAACAATGAGCAGTTCTTC. The V and J genes are TRBV27 and TRBJ2-1; 11 bases line up with TRBD2. Germline V gives CDR1 MNHEY, CDR2 SMNVEV (reference sequence). With 7 bases clipped from V and 5 bases from J, the junction kept 10 bases outside the gene matches. This CDR3 is built from 16 residues.

This chain links TRBV6-5 with TRBJ2-2; 10 bases agree with TRBD1. The CDR3 totals 14 residues. Looked up from germline, CDR1 is MNHEY and CDR2 is SVGAGI. V trimming: 6 bases; J trimming: 5 bases; junction bases outside the gene matches: 3. This CDR3 reads CASRGQGRTGELFF. The DNA of the CDR3 is TGTGCCAGCAGGGGACAGGGGAGAACCGGGGAGCTGTTTTTT.

V is TRBV6-6 and J is TRBJ2-5; D not resolved. Germline V gene sequence: CDR1 MNHNY, CDR2 SVGAGI (reference sequence). Trimming shortened V by 6 bases and J by 0 bases, and 11 bases separated the two germline ends. The CDR3 length is 14 residues. This chain's CDR3 is CASSLTWYQETQYF. The CDR3 nucleotides read TGTGCCAGCAGCCTCACTTGGTACCAAGAGACCCAGTACTTC.

The rearrangement joins TRBV7-8 to TRBJ2-2, with TRBD1 matching 8 bases. CDR1 is SGHVS, CDR2 FQNEAQ, per germline. The CDR3 totals 18 residues. V shed 2 bases, J shed 1 base, and the junction held 9 bases outside the gene matches. The CDR3 DNA is TGTGCCAGCAGCTTAACCAAAGGGACAGGCCTGAACACCGGGGAGCTGTTTTTT. Protein product: CASSLTKGTGLNTGELFF.

This rearrangement joins TRBV29-1 to TRBJ1-1, with 9 bases identical to TRBD1. The length of the CDR3 is 13 residues. The J segment lost 4 bases and the V segment lost 7 bases, leaving 7 bases of the junction unmatched. The V gene's germline CDR1 is SQVTM and CDR2 ANQGSEA. The CDR3 region is CSGNRGPGTEAFF. CDR3 nucleotides: TGCAGCGGGAACAGGGGGCCGGGCACTGAAGCTTTCTTT. Variable domain in full (rest from reference TRBV29-1 and TRBJ1-1): SAVISQKPSRDICQRGTSLTIQCQVDSQVTMMFWYRQQPGQSLTLIATANQGSEATYESGFVIDKFPISRPNLTFSTLTVSNMSPEDSSIYLCSGNRGPGTEAFFGQGTRLTVV.

The chain employs TRBV5-4 and TRBJ1-1; no reliable D call. The germline V and J ends were trimmed by 5 bases and 1 base, with 9 bases remaining between them. The CDR3 sequence is 13 residues long. Per germline, CDR1 SGHNT and CDR2 YYREEE (reference sequence). Written as DNA, the CDR3 is TGTGCCAGCAGACCAAGAGAGAACACTGAAGCTTTCTTT. Its protein product is CASRPRENTEAFF.

This clone came up once. The chain carries TRBV5-1 and TRBJ2-1; TRBD1 aligns across 10 bases. The CDR3 has 14 amino acids. J was trimmed by 6 bases and V by 0 bases; bases with no gene match: 0. Germline-derived CDR1 and CDR2 are SGHRS and YFSETQ. CDR3 residues: CASSLGDRGNEQFF. For the CDR3, the DNA is TGCGCCAGCAGCTTGGGGGACAGGGGCAATGAGCAGTTCTTC.

The chain joins TRBV6-6 to TRBJ1-2, with D possibly being TRBD1 (6 bases). Germline lookup yields CDR1 MNHNY and CDR2 SVGAGI (reference sequence). The V end lost 6 bases, the J end lost 6 bases, and 8 bases lay between the germline ends. The CDR3 extends over 11 amino acids. This CDR3 is CASSPGDGYTF. CDR3 DNA sequence: TGTGCCAGCAGCCCAGGGGATGGCTACACCTTC.

The rearrangement links TRBV6-6 to TRBJ2-3; possible D gene TRBD1, 6 bases. The CDR3 extends over 15 amino acids. Germline lookup yields CDR1 MNHNY and CDR2 SVGAGI (reference sequence). The germline V and J ends were trimmed by 4 bases and 0 bases, with 11 bases remaining between them. In DNA form, the CDR3 reads TGTGCCAGCAGTTTCCGAGGGGGTAGCACAGATACGCAGTATTTT. It encodes CASSFRGGSTDTQYF.

This clone was seen only once. The CDR3 loop is CATKLDLSYNEQFF. The CDR3 bases are TGTGCCACCAAACTAGATCTCTCCTACAATGAGCAGTTCTTC. The gene calls are TRBV15 and TRBJ2-1; weak D call: TRBD2 (5 bases). V shed 7 bases and J shed 0 bases, with 10 bases lying between them. The germline gives CDR1 LNHNV, CDR2 YYDKDF (reference sequence). There are 14 residues in the CDR3.

The chain recombines TRBV5-4 with TRBJ2-5; D possibly corresponds to TRBD1 (6 bases). V lost 4 bases to trimming and J lost 5 bases, with 15 bases between them. Germline CDR1 and CDR2: SGHNT and YYREEE (reference sequence). The CDR3 has 14 residues. Here the CDR3 reads CASSRVQGMETQYF. The CDR3 nucleotides are TGTGCCAGCAGCCGAGTACAGGGAATGGAGACCCAGTACTTC.

Here the CDR3 DNA reads TGCAGCGTTGAAGATTCCCGGGAGGGTAGGTACAATGAGCAGTTCTTC. Translating gives CSVEDSREGRYNEQFF. The chain has TRBV29-1 and TRBJ2-1; 8 bases align to TRBD2. The CDR3 contains 16 residues. The V gene end was trimmed by 0 bases and the J gene end by 4 bases; junction bases not matched to a gene: 8. From germline, CDR1 is SQVTM and CDR2 ANQGSEA.

A single count supports this clone. This rearrangement joins TRBV25-1 to TRBJ1-1; 9 bases align to TRBD1. The CDR3 is 13 amino acids. Germline loops: CDR1 MGHDK, CDR2 SYGVNS. The J segment lost 4 bases and the V segment lost 10 bases, leaving 7 bases of the junction unmatched. In DNA, the CDR3 is TGTGCCACCGGGACAGGGCAGGGCACTGAAGCTTTCTTT. Translated, it gives CATGTGQGTEAFF.

The rearrangement links TRBV18 to TRBJ2-2; 7 bases are a match to TRBD1. The germline CDR1 and CDR2 sequences are KGHSH and LQKENI. J was trimmed by 2 bases and V by 8 bases; bases with no gene match: 2. The CDR3 loop spans 13 amino acids. CDR3 residues: CASRTGNTGELFF. CDR3 coding DNA: TGTGCCAGCAGGACAGGTAACACCGGGGAGCTGTTTTTT.

The chain employs TRBV5-1 and TRBJ1-2, with a weak D call TRBD1 (6 bases). CDR1 is SGHRS and CDR2 is YFSETQ in the germline V gene. The CDR3 runs to 13 residues. Trimming took off 3 bases at V and 6 bases at J, with 12 bases between the two ends. CDR3 residues: CASSSGQLDGYTF. The CDR3 region has the DNA TGCGCCAGCAGCTCTGGACAGTTGGATGGCTACACCTTC.

The chain is built from TRBV10-3 and TRBJ2-7; tentative D call: TRBD1 (6 bases). Per the germline V gene, CDR1 is ENHRY and CDR2 is SYGVKD. The CDR3 length is 12 residues. Trimming cost V 10 bases and J 6 bases, with 16 bases left between them. In DNA form, the CDR3 reads TGTGCCACCGCTCTCAGGGGAAGCGAGCAGTACTTC. This codes for CATALRGSEQYF.

This chain joins TRBV19 and TRBJ1-5; D is unclear. The germline V and J ends were trimmed by 11 bases and 2 bases, with 16 bases remaining between them. The CDR3 contains 14 residues. From germline, CDR1 is LNHDA and CDR2 SQIVND (reference sequence). The DNA of the CDR3 is TGTGCCGCCCAAATTAAGGGAGGCAATCAGCCCCAGCATTTT. Residues: CAAQIKGGNQPQHF.

This chain links TRBV2 with TRBJ2-2; 9 bases map to TRBD1. After removal of 4 bases from V and 6 bases from J, the junction contained 9 bases not matched to a gene. Germline V gene data show CDR1 as SNHLY and CDR2 as FYNNEI. The CDR3 consists of 16 residues. The CDR3 here is CASSAPGQGAAGELFF. The CDR3 nucleotides are TGTGCCAGCAGTGCCCCGGGACAGGGAGCGGCCGGGGAGCTGTTTTTT. Full variable domain (missing parts from reference TRBV2 and TRBJ2-2): EPEVTQTPSHQVTQMGQEVILRCVPISNHLYFYWYRQILGQKVEFLVSFYNNEISEKSEIFDDQFSVERPDGSNFTLKIRSTKLEDSAMYFCASSAPGQGAAGELFFGEGSRLTVL.

The rearrangement links TRBV19 to TRBJ2-1; 8 bases align to TRBD2. The CDR3 runs to 17 residues. Unmatched junction bases numbered 7, after V lost 3 bases and J lost 0 bases. Germline CDR1 LNHDA, CDR2 SQIVND (reference sequence). CDR3 amino acids: CASSIGLAGYSYNEQFF. In DNA, the CDR3 is TGTGCCAGTAGTATCGGCCTAGCGGGCTACTCCTACAATGAGCAGTTCTTC.

The gene calls are TRBV27 and TRBJ2-7, with D perhaps TRBD1 (5 bases). Germline-derived CDR1 and CDR2 are MNHEY and SMNVEV (reference sequence). The CDR3 covers 15 residues. Trimming took off 5 bases at V and 4 bases at J, with 18 bases between the two ends. The CDR3 loop reads CASSPSARGLYEQYF. In nucleotides, the CDR3 is TGTGCCAGCAGTCCTTCGGCAAGGGGCTTATACGAGCAGTACTTC.